Listed below are T cell receptor beta chains from one sample, sequenced in a study of T cells in Graves' hyperthyroidism and ophthalmopathy. MiXCR, applied by TCRdb to the multiplex PCR reads, yields one record per CDR3 protein. There are 500,000 to 550,000 distinct CDR3 sequences in the sample; just under 20% occur only once, and 47% lies in the top ten. Specimen: blood. The receptors here all came from a man aged 35-49 years with Graves' ophthalmopathy. Each CDR3 is given with its conserved first and last residue. The D gene is left open where the match is weak. Only some rows state a clone size, as once, few, many or a class for expanded clones.

d_gene: NA; v_gene: TRBV6-5; abundance: NA; j_gene: TRBJ2-7; CDR3nt: TGTGCCAGCAGTTACTCGATCCAGGACAGCTCCTACGAGCAGTACTTC; CDR3aa: CASSYSIQDSSYEQYF
d_gene: NA; v_gene: TRBV28; abundance: many; j_gene: TRBJ1-6; CDR3nt: TGTGCCAGCAGCTCCAGCTCCTATAATTCACCCCTCCACTTT; CDR3aa: CASSSSSYNSPLHF
d_gene: NA; v_gene: TRBV7-7; abundance: few; j_gene: TRBJ2-3; CDR3nt: TGTGCTAGCAGTCTAACTAGTACCACAGATACGCAGTATTTT; CDR3aa: CASSLTSTTDTQYF
d_gene: NA; v_gene: TRBV2; abundance: many; j_gene: TRBJ1-1; CDR3nt: TGTGCCAGCAGTGCAGGAGGGGCGGGTACTGAAGCTTTCTTT; CDR3aa: CASSAGGAGTEAFF
d_gene: TRBD1; v_gene: TRBV27; abundance: many; j_gene: TRBJ1-1; CDR3nt: TGTGCCAGCAGTCGCCGAAGGACAGGGGGCTGGGGGAACACTGAAGCTTTCTTT; CDR3aa: CASSRRRTGGWGNTEAFF
d_gene: NA; v_gene: TRBV11-2; abundance: many; j_gene: TRBJ1-3; CDR3nt: TGTGCCAGCAGCTTAAGAGTTGGTGGTTCTGGAAACACCATATATTTT; CDR3aa: CASSLRVGGSGNTIYF
d_gene: NA; v_gene: TRBV24-1; abundance: NA; j_gene: TRBJ2-5; CDR3nt: TGTGCCACCAGTGATTCTGTCAAAGAGACCCAGTACTTC; CDR3aa: CATSDSVKETQYF
d_gene: NA; v_gene: TRBV2; abundance: many; j_gene: TRBJ2-3; CDR3nt: TGTGCCAGCAGTTCGGAGTCAGATACGCAGTATTTT; CDR3aa: CASSSESDTQYF
d_gene: NA; v_gene: TRBV10-3; abundance: few; j_gene: TRBJ2-7; CDR3nt: TGTGCCATCAGTGGTGGGGTCCTGAGCTCCTACGAGCAGTACTTC; CDR3aa: CAISGGVLSSYEQYF
d_gene: NA; v_gene: TRBV10-3; abundance: many; j_gene: TRBJ1-1; CDR3nt: TGTGCCATCAGTGAGTCCTCTTGGGGTCCCGGCGATGAAGCTTTCTTT; CDR3aa: CAISESSWGPGDEAFF
d_gene: TRBD1; v_gene: TRBV24-1; abundance: few; j_gene: TRBJ2-1; CDR3nt: TGTGCCACCAGTGACCGGGCAGGGGGCGGGTATGAGCAGTTCTTC; CDR3aa: CATSDRAGGGYEQFF
d_gene: NA; v_gene: TRBV7-3; abundance: many; j_gene: TRBJ2-1; CDR3nt: TGTGCCAGCAGGCGAGGCAGGGGAGATTTTAATGAGCAGTTCTTC; CDR3aa: CASRRGRGDFNEQFF
d_gene: NA; v_gene: TRBV6-1; abundance: once; j_gene: TRBJ1-5; CDR3nt: TGTGCCAGCAGTGAAGAAGGCTGGCAGCCCCAGCATTTT; CDR3aa: CASSEEGWQPQHF
d_gene: NA; v_gene: TRBV7-9; abundance: many; j_gene: TRBJ2-1; CDR3nt: TGTGCCAGCAGCTTAGCGGGACGGGGGTACGAGCAGTTCTTC; CDR3aa: CASSLAGRGYEQFF
d_gene: NA; v_gene: TRBV15; abundance: many; j_gene: TRBJ1-1; CDR3nt: TGTGCCACCAGCAGGAGGGAGAACACTGAAGCTTTCTTT; CDR3aa: CATSRRENTEAFF
d_gene: NA; v_gene: TRBV12-3/TRBV12-4; abundance: NA; j_gene: TRBJ2-1; CDR3nt: TGTGCCAGCAGTTTGTTTGGCTACAATGAGCAGTTCTTC; CDR3aa: CASSLFGYNEQFF
d_gene: NA; v_gene: TRBV5-1; abundance: few; j_gene: TRBJ2-1; CDR3nt: NA; CDR3aa: CASSPSGRVSYNEQFF
d_gene: NA; v_gene: TRBV7-2; abundance: NA; j_gene: TRBJ2-7; CDR3nt: TGTGCCAGCAGCGTCAGCCCCTCCTACGAGCAGTACTTC; CDR3aa: CASSVSPSYEQYF